This T cell receptor (beta chain) came from a study of blood T cell repertoires in COVID-19. Overall study: Donors in the United States, Italy and Spain gave samples during acute or convalescent COVID-19. Sample material is recorded as cDNA or gDNA derived from T cells, B-cell-depleted T cells, or PBMCs.

As handled by the study authors: Quantification of nucleated cells was approximated via reference gene primer amplification. Sequencing was performed with immunoSEQ multiplex PCR; in TCRdb, only in-frame clones are kept and a portion is missing. The DNA gave D and trimming, while V, J and clone size come from that table. Counted here are about 140,000 clones, approximately 84% occurring once; the ten biggest clones make up under 4.5%. The V gene's germline CDR1 is SEHNR and CDR2 FQNEAQ (reference sequence). The V end was cut by 1 base, the J end by 0 bases, with 13 bases between. This CDR3 region has 16 residues.

This receptor was identified in a woman aged 60-75 years with acute or convalescent COVID-19. Material: peripheral blood. The chain is built from TRBV7-9 and TRBJ2-7, with D perhaps TRBD2 (6 bases). The CDR3 reads CASSLGGEFFSYEQYF. Here the CDR3 DNA reads TGTGCCAGCAGCTTAGGGGGGGAATTCTTCTCCTACGAGCAGTACTTC.